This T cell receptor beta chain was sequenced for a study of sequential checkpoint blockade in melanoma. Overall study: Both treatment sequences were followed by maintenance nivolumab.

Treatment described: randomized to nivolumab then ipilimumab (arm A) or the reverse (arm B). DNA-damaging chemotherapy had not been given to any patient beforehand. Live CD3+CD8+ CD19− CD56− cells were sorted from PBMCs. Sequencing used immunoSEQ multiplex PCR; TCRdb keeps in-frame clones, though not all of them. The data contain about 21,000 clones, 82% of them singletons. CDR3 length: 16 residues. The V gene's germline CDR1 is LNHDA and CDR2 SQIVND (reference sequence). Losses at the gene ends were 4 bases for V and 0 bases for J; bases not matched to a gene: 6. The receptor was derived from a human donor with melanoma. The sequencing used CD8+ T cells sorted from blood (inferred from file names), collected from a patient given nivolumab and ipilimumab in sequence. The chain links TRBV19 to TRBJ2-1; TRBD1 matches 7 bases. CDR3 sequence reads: CASSTITGDSYNEQFF. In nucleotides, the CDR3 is TGTGCCAGTAGTACCATAACAGGGGACTCCTACAATGAGCAGTTCTTC. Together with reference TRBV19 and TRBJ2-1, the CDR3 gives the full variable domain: DGGITQSPKYLFRKEGQNVTLSCEQNLNHDAMYWYRQDPGQGLRLIYYSQIVNDFQKGDIAEGYSVSREKKESFPLTVTSAQKNPTAFYLCASSTITGDSYNEQFFGPGTRLTVL.